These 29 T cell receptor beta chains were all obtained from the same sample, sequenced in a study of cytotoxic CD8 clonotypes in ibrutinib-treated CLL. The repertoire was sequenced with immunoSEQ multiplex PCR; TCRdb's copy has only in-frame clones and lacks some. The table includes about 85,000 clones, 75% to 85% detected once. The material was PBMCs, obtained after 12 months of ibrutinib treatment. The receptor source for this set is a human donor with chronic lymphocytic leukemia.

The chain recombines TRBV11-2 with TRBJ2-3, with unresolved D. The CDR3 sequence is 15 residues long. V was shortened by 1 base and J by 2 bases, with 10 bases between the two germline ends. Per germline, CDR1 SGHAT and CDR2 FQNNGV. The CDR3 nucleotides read TGTGCCAGCAGCTTAGTGGGTGGCCCCACAGATACGCAGTATTTT. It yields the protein CASSLVGGPTDTQYF.

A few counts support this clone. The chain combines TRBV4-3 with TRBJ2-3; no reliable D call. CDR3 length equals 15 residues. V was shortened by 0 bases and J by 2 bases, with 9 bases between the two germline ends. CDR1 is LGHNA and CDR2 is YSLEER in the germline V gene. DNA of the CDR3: TGCGCCAGCAGCCAAGAATGGACCTCCACAGATACGCAGTATTTT. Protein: CASSQEWTSTDTQYF.

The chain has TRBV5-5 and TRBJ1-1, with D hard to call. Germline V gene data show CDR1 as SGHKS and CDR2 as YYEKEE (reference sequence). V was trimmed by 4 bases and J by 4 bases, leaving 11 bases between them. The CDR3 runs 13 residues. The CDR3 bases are TGTGCCAGCAGCCGGGGTTACGGCACTGAAGCTTTCTTT. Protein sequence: CASSRGYGTEAFF.

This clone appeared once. The CDR3 loop reads CASEGGEAFF. CDR3 nucleotide sequence: TGTGCCAGCGAAGGGGGTGAAGCTTTCTTT. The V gene is TRBV28, the J gene TRBJ1-1; possibly TRBD1 for D (6 bases). The V end was cut by 8 bases, the J end by 7 bases, with 8 bases between. CDR1 is MDHEN, CDR2 SYDVKM, per germline. The CDR3 runs to 10 residues.

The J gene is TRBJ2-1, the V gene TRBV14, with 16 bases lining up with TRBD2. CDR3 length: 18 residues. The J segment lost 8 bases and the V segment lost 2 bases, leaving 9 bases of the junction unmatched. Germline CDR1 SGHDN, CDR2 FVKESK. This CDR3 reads CASSQPPGLAGGGHEQFF. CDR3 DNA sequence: TGTGCCAGCAGCCAACCGCCGGGACTAGCGGGAGGGGGTCATGAGCAGTTCTTC.

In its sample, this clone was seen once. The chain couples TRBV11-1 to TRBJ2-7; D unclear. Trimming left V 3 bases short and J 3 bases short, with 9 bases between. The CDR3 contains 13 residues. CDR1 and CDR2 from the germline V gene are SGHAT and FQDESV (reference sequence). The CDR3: CASSFHQDYEQYF. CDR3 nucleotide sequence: TGTGCCAGCAGCTTTCACCAGGACTACGAGCAGTACTTC.

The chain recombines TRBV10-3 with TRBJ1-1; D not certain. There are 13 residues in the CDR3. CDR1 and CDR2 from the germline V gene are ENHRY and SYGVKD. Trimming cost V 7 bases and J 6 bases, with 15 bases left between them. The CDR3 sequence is CAITEWEEAEAFF. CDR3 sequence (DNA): TGTGCCATCACCGAGTGGGAGGAAGCTGAAGCTTTCTTT.

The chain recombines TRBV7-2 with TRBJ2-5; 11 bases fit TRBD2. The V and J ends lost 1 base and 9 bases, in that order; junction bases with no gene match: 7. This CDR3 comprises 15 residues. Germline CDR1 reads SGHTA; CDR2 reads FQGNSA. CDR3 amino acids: CASSLGGLAGGPQYF. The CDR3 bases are TGTGCCAGCAGCTTAGGCGGGCTAGCGGGGGGCCCCCAGTACTTC.

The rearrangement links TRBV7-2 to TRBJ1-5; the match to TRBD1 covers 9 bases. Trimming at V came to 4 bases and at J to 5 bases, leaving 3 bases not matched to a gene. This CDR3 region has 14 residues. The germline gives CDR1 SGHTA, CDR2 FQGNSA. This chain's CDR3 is CASSSRTGDQPQHF. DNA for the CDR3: TGTGCCAGCAGCTCACGGACAGGGGATCAGCCCCAGCATTTT.

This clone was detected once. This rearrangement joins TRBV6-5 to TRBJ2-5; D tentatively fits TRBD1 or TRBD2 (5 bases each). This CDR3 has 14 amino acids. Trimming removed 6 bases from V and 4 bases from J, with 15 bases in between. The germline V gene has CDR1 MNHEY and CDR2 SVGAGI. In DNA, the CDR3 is TGTGCCAGCAGCTCTCCGGGACGGGGAGAGACCCAGTACTTC. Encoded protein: CASSSPGRGETQYF.

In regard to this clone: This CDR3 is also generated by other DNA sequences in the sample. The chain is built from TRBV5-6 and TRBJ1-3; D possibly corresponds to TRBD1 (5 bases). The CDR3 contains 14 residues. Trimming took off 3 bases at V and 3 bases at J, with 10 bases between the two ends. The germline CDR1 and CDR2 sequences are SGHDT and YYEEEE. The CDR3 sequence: CASSSQGSGNTIYF. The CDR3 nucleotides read TGTGCCAGCAGCTCCCAGGGCAGTGGAAACACCATATATTTT.

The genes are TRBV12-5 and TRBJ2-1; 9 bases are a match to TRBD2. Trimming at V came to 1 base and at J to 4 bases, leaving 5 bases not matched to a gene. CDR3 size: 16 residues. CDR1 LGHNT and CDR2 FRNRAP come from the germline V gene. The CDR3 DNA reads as TGTGCTAGTGGTTTGGCGCTAGCGGGGAAATACAATGAGCAGTTCTTC. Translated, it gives CASGLALAGKYNEQFF.

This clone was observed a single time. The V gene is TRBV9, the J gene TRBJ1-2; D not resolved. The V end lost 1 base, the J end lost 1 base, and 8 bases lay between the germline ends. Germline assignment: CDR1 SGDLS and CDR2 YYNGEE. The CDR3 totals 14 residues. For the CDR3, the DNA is TGTGCCAGCAGCGTACTCGGGGATAACTATGGCTACACCTTC. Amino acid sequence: CASSVLGDNYGYTF.

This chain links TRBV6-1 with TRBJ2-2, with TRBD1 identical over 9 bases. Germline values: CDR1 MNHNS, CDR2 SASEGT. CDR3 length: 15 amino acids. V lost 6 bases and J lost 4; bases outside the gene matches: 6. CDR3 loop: CASRGQGGGTGELFF. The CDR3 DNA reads TGTGCCAGCAGGGGACAGGGCGGTGGCACCGGGGAGCTGTTTTTT.

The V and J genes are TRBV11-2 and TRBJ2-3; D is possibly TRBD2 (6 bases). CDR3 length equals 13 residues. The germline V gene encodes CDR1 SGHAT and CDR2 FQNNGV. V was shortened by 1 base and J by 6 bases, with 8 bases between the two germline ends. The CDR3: CASSLGLADTQYF. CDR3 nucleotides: TGTGCCAGCAGCTTAGGGCTAGCGGATACGCAGTATTTT.

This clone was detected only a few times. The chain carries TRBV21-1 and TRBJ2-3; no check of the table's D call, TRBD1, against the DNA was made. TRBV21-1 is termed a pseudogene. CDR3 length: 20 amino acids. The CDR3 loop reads CASSKALGKARVVSTDTQYF. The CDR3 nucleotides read TGTGCCAGCAGCAAAGCGCTCGGCAAGGCCAGGGTGGTTAGCACAGATACGCAGTATTTT.

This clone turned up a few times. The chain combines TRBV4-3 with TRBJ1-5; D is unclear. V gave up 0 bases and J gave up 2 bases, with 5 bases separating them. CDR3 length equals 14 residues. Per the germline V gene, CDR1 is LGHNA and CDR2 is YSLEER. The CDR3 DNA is TGCGCCAGCAGCCAAGACTGGGGCAATCAGCCCCAGCATTTT. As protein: CASSQDWGNQPQHF.

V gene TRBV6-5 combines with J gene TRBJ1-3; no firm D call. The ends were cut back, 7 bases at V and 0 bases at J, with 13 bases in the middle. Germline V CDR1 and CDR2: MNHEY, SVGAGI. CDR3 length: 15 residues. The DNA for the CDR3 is TGTGCCAGCAAACCGGACGGGAACTCTGGAAACACCATATATTTT. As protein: CASKPDGNSGNTIYF.

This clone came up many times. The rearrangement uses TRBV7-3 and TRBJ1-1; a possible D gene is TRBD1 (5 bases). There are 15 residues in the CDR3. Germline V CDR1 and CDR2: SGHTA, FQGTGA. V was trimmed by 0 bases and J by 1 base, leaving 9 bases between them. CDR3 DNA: TGTGCCAGCAGCTTAACGGGGGGACCGAACACTGAAGCTTTCTTT. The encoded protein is CASSLTGGPNTEAFF.

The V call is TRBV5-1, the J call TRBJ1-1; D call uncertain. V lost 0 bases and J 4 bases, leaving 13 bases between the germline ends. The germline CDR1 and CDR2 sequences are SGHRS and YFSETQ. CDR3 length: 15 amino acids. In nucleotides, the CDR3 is TGCGCCAGCAGCTTGGTGGCAGGTGAGGGCACTGAAGCTTTCTTT. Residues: CASSLVAGEGTEAFF.

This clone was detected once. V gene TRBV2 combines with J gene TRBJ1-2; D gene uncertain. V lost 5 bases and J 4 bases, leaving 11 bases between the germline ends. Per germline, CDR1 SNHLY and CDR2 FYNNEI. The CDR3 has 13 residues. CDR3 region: CASSPVVRYGYTF. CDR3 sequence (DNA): TGTGCCAGCAGTCCCGTCGTGCGCTATGGCTACACCTTC. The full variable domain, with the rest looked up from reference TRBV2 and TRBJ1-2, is EPEVTQTPSHQVTQMGQEVILRCVPISNHLYFYWYRQILGQKVEFLVSFYNNEISEKSEIFDDQFSVERPDGSNFTLKIRSTKLEDSAMYFCASSPVVRYGYTFGSGTRLTVV.

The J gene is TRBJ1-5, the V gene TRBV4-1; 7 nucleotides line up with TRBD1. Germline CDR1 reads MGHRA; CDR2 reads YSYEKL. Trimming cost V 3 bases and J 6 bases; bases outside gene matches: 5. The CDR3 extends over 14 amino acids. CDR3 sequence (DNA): TGCGCCAGCAGCCAGGAGGGGGCTACTCAGCCCCAGCATTTT. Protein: CASSQEGATQPQHF.

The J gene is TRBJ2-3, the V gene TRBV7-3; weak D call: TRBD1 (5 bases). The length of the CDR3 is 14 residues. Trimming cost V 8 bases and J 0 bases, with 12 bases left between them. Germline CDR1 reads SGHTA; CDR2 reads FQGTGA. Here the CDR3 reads CASGASASTDTQYF. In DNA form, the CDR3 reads TGTGCCAGCGGGGCTAGTGCTAGCACAGATACGCAGTATTTT.

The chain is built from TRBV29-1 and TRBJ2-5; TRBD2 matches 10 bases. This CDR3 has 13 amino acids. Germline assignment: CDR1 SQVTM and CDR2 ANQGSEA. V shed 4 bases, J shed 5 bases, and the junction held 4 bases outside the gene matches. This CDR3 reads CSVVASGSETQYF. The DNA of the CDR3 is TGCAGCGTTGTTGCTAGCGGGAGTGAGACCCAGTACTTC. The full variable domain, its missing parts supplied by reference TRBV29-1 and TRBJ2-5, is SAVISQKPSRDICQRGTSLTIQCQVDSQVTMMFWYRQQPGQSLTLIATANQGSEATYESGFVIDKFPISRPNLTFSTLTVSNMSPEDSSIYLCSVVASGSETQYFGPGTRLLVL.

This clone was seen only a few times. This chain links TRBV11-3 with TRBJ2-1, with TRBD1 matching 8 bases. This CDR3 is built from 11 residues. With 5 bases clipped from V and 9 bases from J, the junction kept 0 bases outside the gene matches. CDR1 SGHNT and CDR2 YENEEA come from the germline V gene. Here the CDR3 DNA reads TGTGCCAGCAGCCAGGGGGCTGAGCAGTTCTTC. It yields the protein CASSQGAEQFF. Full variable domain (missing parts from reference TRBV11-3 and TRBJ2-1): EAGVVQSPRYKIIEKKQPVAFWCNPISGHNTLYWYLQNLGQGPELLIRYENEEAVDDSQLPKDRFSAERLKGVDSTLKIQPAELGDSAVYLCASSQGAEQFFGPGTRLTVL.

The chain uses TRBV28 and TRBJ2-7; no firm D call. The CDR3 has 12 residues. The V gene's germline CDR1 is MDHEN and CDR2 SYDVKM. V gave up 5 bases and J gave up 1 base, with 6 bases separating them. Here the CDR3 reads CASSQGSYEQYF. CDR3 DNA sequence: TGTGCCAGCAGTCAAGGGTCCTACGAGCAGTACTTC.

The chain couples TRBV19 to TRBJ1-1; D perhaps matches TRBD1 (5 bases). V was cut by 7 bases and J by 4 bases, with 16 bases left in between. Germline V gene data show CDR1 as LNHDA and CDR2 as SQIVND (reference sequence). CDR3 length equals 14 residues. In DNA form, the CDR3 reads TGTGCCAGTACTGCCGTAGCCGGGGGCACTGAAGCTTTCTTT. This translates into CASTAVAGGTEAFF.

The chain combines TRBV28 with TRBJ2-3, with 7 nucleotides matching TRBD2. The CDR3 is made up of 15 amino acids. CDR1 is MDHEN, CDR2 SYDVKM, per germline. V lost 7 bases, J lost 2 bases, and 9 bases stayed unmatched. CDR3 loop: CASTPTSSHTDTQYF. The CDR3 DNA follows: TGTGCCAGCACCCCGACTAGCTCCCACACAGATACGCAGTATTTT.

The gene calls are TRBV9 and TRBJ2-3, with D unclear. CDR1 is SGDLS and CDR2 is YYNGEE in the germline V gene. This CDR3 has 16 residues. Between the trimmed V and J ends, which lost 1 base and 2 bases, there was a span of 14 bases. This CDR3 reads CASSVKPRTHTDTQYF. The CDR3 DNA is TGTGCCAGCAGCGTAAAACCACGGACCCACACAGATACGCAGTATTTT.